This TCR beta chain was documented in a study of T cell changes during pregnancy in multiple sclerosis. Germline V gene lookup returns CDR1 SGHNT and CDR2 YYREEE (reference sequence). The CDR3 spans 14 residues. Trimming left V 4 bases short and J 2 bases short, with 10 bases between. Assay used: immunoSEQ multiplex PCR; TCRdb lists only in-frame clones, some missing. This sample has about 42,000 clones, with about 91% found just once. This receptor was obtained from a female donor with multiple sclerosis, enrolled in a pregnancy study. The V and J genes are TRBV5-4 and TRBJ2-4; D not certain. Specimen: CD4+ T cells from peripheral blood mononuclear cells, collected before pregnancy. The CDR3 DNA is TGTGCCAGCAGCGGAGTAGGAACCAAAAACATTCAGTACTTC. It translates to CASSGVGTKNIQYF.